The rows below give T cell receptor beta chains drawn from one sample of a study of beta chain features in type 1 diabetes. Measured with immunoSEQ multiplex PCR; TCRdb has only the in-frame clones, and not every one. The sample lists 250,000 or so clones, 20% occurring once. Sequencing used naive CD4+ T cells from blood. The source of these receptors is a woman aged 40 to 50 with type 1 diabetes. Each CDR3 is given with its conserved first and last residue. D genes are given only for firm matches. Clone size is shown for a subset of rows, as once, few, many or a class of expanded clone.

d_gene	v_gene	abundance	j_gene	CDR3nt	CDR3aa
NA	TRBV5-1	few	TRBJ1-2	TGCGCCAGCAGCTTGGAACCATTCGGTAACTATGGCTACACCTTC	CASSLEPFGNYGYTF
NA	TRBV5-6	NA	TRBJ2-7	TGTGCCAGCAGCCTCCGGAGGGCCTACGAGCAGTACTTC	CASSLRRAYEQYF
TRBD1	TRBV18	few	TRBJ1-1	TGTGCCAGCTCACCAACTCGGACAGGGAGCACTGAAGCTTTCTTT	CASSPTRTGSTEAFF
NA	TRBV5-1	few	TRBJ2-1	TGCGCCAGCAGCGCTCGGACAGCCTACAATGAGCAGTTCTTC	CASSARTAYNEQFF
TRBD2	TRBV6-5	few	TRBJ2-1	TGTGCCAGCAGTCTGAGCGGGAGGGGCTACAATGAGCAGTTCTTC	CASSLSGRGYNEQFF
NA	TRBV30	NA	TRBJ1-1	TGTGCCTGGAGTGGGGGGCTCCTCGCTGAAGCTTTCTTT	CAWSGGLLAEAFF
TRBD1	TRBV5-1	NA	TRBJ2-5	TGCGCCAGCAGCTCGACAGGGGGCCTCCAAGAGACCCAGTACTTC	CASSSTGGLQETQYF
NA	TRBV7-2	few	TRBJ2-3	TGTGCCAGCAGCTATTCAGGGGCCCACACAGATACGCAGTATTTT	CASSYSGAHTDTQYF
NA	TRBV7-9	NA	TRBJ1-2	TGTGCCAGCAGCTTAGAGCTGCTAGCTAACTATGGCTACACCTTC	CASSLELLANYGYTF
NA	TRBV2	NA	TRBJ2-3	TGTGCCAGCAGTGAACAGGCACAGGGTACGCAGTATTTT	CASSEQAQGTQYF
TRBD2	TRBV2	few	TRBJ2-4	TGTGCCAGCAGTGTAGCGGGAGTACACATTCAGTACTTC	CASSVAGVHIQYF
NA	TRBV4-3	few	TRBJ1-6	TGCGCCAGCAGCCAAGACAGCGGAAAAGATTCACCCCTCCACTTT	CASSQDSGKDSPLHF
TRBD2	TRBV4-3	NA	TRBJ2-1	TGCGCCAGCAGCCGGACTAGCGGTTCCTACAATGAGCAGTTCTTC	CASSRTSGSYNEQFF
NA	TRBV6-6	NA	TRBJ2-3	TGTGCCAGCACCTCTTTAGGGGGTTTCACAGATACGCAGTATTTT	CASTSLGGFTDTQYF
NA	TRBV7-2	few	TRBJ2-2	TGTGCCAGCAGCCGGGGGAGCCGAAACACCGGGGAGCTGTTTTTT	CASSRGSRNTGELFF
TRBD2	TRBV6-4	NA	TRBJ2-1	TGTGCCAGCAGTGCTAGCGGGACATCCTACAATGAGCAGTTCTTC	CASSASGTSYNEQFF
TRBD2	TRBV7-9	NA	TRBJ2-7	TGTGCCAGCAGCTCGACTAGCGGCTACGAGCAGTACTTC	CASSSTSGYEQYF
TRBD1	TRBV7-2	few	TRBJ1-2	TGTGCCAGCAGTCGCCCCCGGGACAGTTTACGTGATGGCTACACCTTC	CASSRPRDSLRDGYTF
TRBD2	TRBV5-1	NA	TRBJ2-1	TGCGCCAGCAGCTTGGGGACTAGCTCCTACAATGAGCAGTTCTTC	CASSLGTSSYNEQFF
NA	TRBV6-5	few	TRBJ2-7	TGTGCCAGCAGTTACGCGATGACTAGTCTCGAGCAGTACTTC	CASSYAMTSLEQYF
NA	TRBV2	NA	TRBJ1-6	TGTGCCAGCACCCTCCAGCAGGGCTGGGGTAATTCACCCCTCCACTTT	CASTLQQGWGNSPLHF
NA	TRBV4-1	few	TRBJ1-5	TGCGCCAGCAGCCAAGGAGGGAACAATCAGCCCCAGCATTTT	CASSQGGNNQPQHF
TRBD1	TRBV18	few	TRBJ2-3	TGTGCCAGCTCACCTGGACAGGGTGTGGGCACAGATACGCAGTATTTT	CASSPGQGVGTDTQYF
TRBD1	TRBV28	NA	TRBJ1-4	TGTGCCAGCAGTTCCTCGGGACAGGGGGCGCCTGAAAAACTGTTTTTT	CASSSSGQGAPEKLFF
TRBD1	TRBV4-2	few	TRBJ2-1	TGTGCCAGCAGCCAACTCGGACAGGGGAACGGCAATGAGCAGTTCTTC	CASSQLGQGNGNEQFF
TRBD2	TRBV13	NA	TRBJ2-1	TGTGCCAGCAGCCAGAGACTAGCTGGAAGCTCCTACAATGAGCAGTTCTTC	CASSQRLAGSSYNEQFF